One TCR beta chain is described in this entry. The sample is drawn from a study of blood T cell repertoires in COVID-19. Profiled with immunoSEQ multiplex PCR; TCRdb holds only in-frame clones, not every one. The sample lists more than 300,000 clones; 70% to 90% were seen once. The source material was PBMCs or T cells enriched from blood (not recorded which). This TCR was sampled from a woman aged 18-29 years who had recovered from COVID-19.

The CDR3 spells CASSTRDRGFAFF. DNA for the CDR3: TGTGCCAGCAGTACCCGGGACAGGGGATTCGCTTTCTTT. The chain uses TRBV6-5 and TRBJ1-1; 10 bases align to TRBD1. Germline CDR1 and CDR2: MNHEY and SVGAGI. The junction had 8 bases not matched to a gene; V was cut back by 5 bases and J by 11 bases. The CDR3 totals 13 residues.